The present TCR beta chain was sequenced within a study of early T cells in non-severe SARS-CoV-2 infection. TCRdb reprocessed the 5' RACE reads via MiXCR and lists one record per CDR3 protein. The top ten hold 9% to 10% of the sample, which has roughly 35,000 distinct CDR3 sequences, around 4% seen once. The CDR3 is 16 amino acids. Unmatched junction bases numbered 9, after V lost 7 bases and J lost 0 bases. Germline-derived CDR1 and CDR2 are MNHEY and SVGEGT. There are many counts of this clonotype. The clonotype was recovered from an adult who was a healthcare worker with PCR-confirmed SARS-CoV-2 infection or an uninfected control (not recorded which). This chain links TRBV6-2 or TRBV6-3 with TRBJ1-5; 7 bases line up with TRBD1. The sample was whole blood. The CDR3 region has the DNA TGTGCCAGCACCGGGACAGCTCTTAATAGCAATCAGCCCCAGCATTTT. It is translated as CASTGTALNSNQPQHF.